This T cell receptor beta chain is drawn from a study of early T cells in non-severe SARS-CoV-2 infection. Study overall: The study sequenced bulk RNA from unsorted whole blood, with chains unpaired.

Study results and caveats: The VDJdb matching leaned toward anti-spike CD8 responses and overlooked private and CD4 specificities.

The sample holds many counts of this clonotype. The antigen remains unidentified. Separate cDNA molecules each had unique molecular identifiers attached to them. TCRdb redid the calling of the 5' RACE reads with MiXCR, one entry per CDR3 protein. The table records about 44,000 distinct CDR3 sequences, 12% of them present only once. Per the germline V gene, CDR1 is SQVTM and CDR2 is ANQGSEA. The CDR3 has 13 residues. J gave up 3 bases and V 8 bases, and 7 bases lay outside the gene matches. The TCR sequence derives from an adult who was a healthcare worker with PCR-confirmed SARS-CoV-2 infection or an uninfected control (not recorded which). The specimen sequenced was whole blood. The chain carries TRBV29-1 and TRBJ2-1; TRBD2 matches 7 bases. The CDR3 DNA follows: TGCAGCTCGGGCGGGAGTAACTACAATGAGCAGTTCTTC. It translates to CSSGGSNYNEQFF.